One and the same sample provided the 3 T cell receptor beta chains below, sequenced in a study of neoadjuvant anti-PD-1 for oral cavity cancer. Only in-frame clones appear in the TCRdb table, and some are missing; sequencing was by immunoSEQ multiplex PCR. The top ten clones hold 3.5% of a sample with 30,000 to 40,000 clones, approximately 90% of them seen once. Sequenced here: PBMCs, sampled before nivolumab (anti-PD-1) treatment. The receptors were gathered from a person aged 40 to 85 with oral cavity squamous cell carcinoma.

This clone turned up a few times. The chain is built from TRBV6-1 and TRBJ1-1, with D tentatively TRBD1 (6 bases). V was trimmed by 3 bases and J by 3 bases, leaving 14 bases between them. Germline V gene data show CDR1 as MNHNS and CDR2 as SASEGT. The CDR3 spans 15 residues. CDR3 DNA: TGTGCCAGCAGTGACCCCGGAAGACAGGACACTGAAGCTTTCTTT. It translates to CASSDPGRQDTEAFF.

The chain links TRBV28 to TRBJ2-1; 8 bases line up with TRBD2. Per the germline V gene, CDR1 is MDHEN and CDR2 is SYDVKM. The CDR3 totals 15 residues. Germline trimming cut 2 bases from V and 2 bases from J; bases unmatched to any gene: 2. The CDR3 loop reads CASSLNGGAYNEQFF. CDR3 coding DNA: TGTGCCAGCAGTTTAAACGGGGGGGCCTACAATGAGCAGTTCTTC.

The rearrangement uses TRBV20-1 and TRBJ2-1; D call uncertain. Trimming shortened V by 3 bases and J by 8 bases, and 5 bases separated the two germline ends. The germline gives CDR1 DFQATT, CDR2 SNEGSKA (reference sequence). The CDR3 loop spans 10 amino acids. The CDR3 loop reads CSARLYEQFF. The CDR3 nucleotides are TGCAGTGCTAGGTTATATGAGCAGTTCTTC.